Each of the 17 T cell receptor beta chains below was sequenced from the same sample in a study of cytomegalovirus exposure and HLA in healthy donors. Researchers ran the PCR with 60 Vbeta and 13 Jbeta primers. Clones were sequenced by immunoSEQ multiplex PCR, and TCRdb holds only the in-frame ones, with some missing. The table records around 85,000 clones, roughly 75% of them present only once. Sequencing input: PBMCs. The receptors here all came from a man under 40 in good health and CMV-seronegative.

The table lists this clone with a few counts. V is TRBV1 and J is TRBJ2-1; TRBD2, the table's D call, lacks a check against the DNA. TRBV1 is shown as a pseudogene. The CDR3 sequence is 15 residues long. CDR3 protein: CTSPQRARRYPEQFF. CDR3 nucleotide sequence: TGCACCAGCCCCCAGCGGGCGAGGAGGTATCCTGAGCAGTTCTTC.

The CDR3, as DNA: TGTGCCAGCAGCACAAGGGGGGGGAATGAGCAGTTCTTC. It codes for CASSTRGGNEQFF. V is TRBV13 and J is TRBJ2-1; D is possibly TRBD2 (7 bases). Germline V gene lookup returns CDR1 PRHDT and CDR2 FYEKMQ (reference sequence). Trimming stripped 5 bases from V and 7 bases from J, with 12 bases between. CDR3 length: 13 amino acids.

Only a few counts were recorded for this clone. The genes are TRBV7-2 and TRBJ1-5; tentatively, D is TRBD1 (6 bases). The CDR3 sequence is 14 residues long. In germline, CDR1 is SGHTA, CDR2 FQGNSA. Trimming took 7 bases from V and 7 from J, leaving 17 bases between them. Written as DNA, the CDR3 is TGTGCCAGCAACTTGGGGGGGGGCCCACAGCCCCAGCATTTT. Protein sequence: CASNLGGGPQPQHF.

This clone showed up just a few times. This rearrangement joins TRBV7-8 to TRBJ1-2, with 11 positions matching TRBD1. CDR1 and CDR2 (germline): SGHVS, FQNEAQ. With 4 bases clipped from V and 3 bases from J, the junction kept 7 bases outside the gene matches. This CDR3 has 16 amino acids. DNA of the CDR3: TGTGCCAGCAGCTCCAACCCGGGACAGGGGGACTATGGCTACACCTTC. It translates to CASSSNPGQGDYGYTF.

The rearrangement links TRBV21-1 to TRBJ1-5; the D call in the table, TRBD1, was not verified against the DNA. TRBV21-1 represents a pseudogene. The CDR3 has 17 residues. The CDR3 loop is CASSKVAGTISNQPQHF. The CDR3 DNA reads TGTGCCAGCAGCAAAGTGGCAGGTACCATAAGCAATCAGCCCCAGCATTTT.

J is TRBJ2-7 and V is TRBV4-1; TRBD1 aligns across 8 bases. Germline CDR1 is MGHRA and CDR2 is YSYEKL. J lost 7 bases, V lost 1 base, and 9 bases had no gene match. CDR3 length: 15 residues. CDR3 sequence (DNA): TGCGCCAGCAGCCAAGTGGACAGGGAAGCGAGTGAGCAGTACTTC. Protein product: CASSQVDREASEQYF.

The J gene is TRBJ1-1, the V gene TRBV27; D may be TRBD1 (5 bases). V lost 3 bases, J lost 5 bases, and 10 bases lay in between. Germline V CDR1 and CDR2: MNHEY, SMNVEV (reference sequence). The CDR3 has 13 residues. The CDR3 DNA follows: TGTGCCAGCAGTTTTGGGGCAGCGACTGAAGCTTTCTTT. It specifies CASSFGAATEAFF.

This clone was observed a single time. The CDR3 here is CASSGTAILDTQYF. The CDR3 coding sequence is TGTGCCAGCAGCGGGACAGCTATTCTGGATACGCAGTATTTT. The genes are TRBV21-1 and TRBJ2-3; TRBD1 was called by the table and not checked on the DNA. TRBV21-1 corresponds to a pseudogene. This CDR3 comprises 14 residues.

The rearrangement links TRBV5-1 to TRBJ2-3; the D is unclear. The CDR3 has 13 amino acids. Germline CDR1 reads SGHRS; CDR2 reads YFSETQ. V was shortened by 2 bases and J by 2 bases, with 6 bases between the two germline ends. The chain's CDR3 is CASSLSHTDTQYF. The CDR3 DNA follows: TGCGCCAGCAGCTTATCCCACACAGATACGCAGTATTTT.

This chain links TRBV12-5 with TRBJ1-2; TRBD1 agrees at 7 bases. Trimming cost V 1 base and J 8 bases; bases outside gene matches: 4. CDR1 and CDR2 (germline): LGHNT, FRNRAP. The CDR3 is made up of 13 amino acids. The CDR3 region is CASGLGTGDGYTF. CDR3 in DNA: TGTGCTAGTGGTTTGGGGACAGGTGACGGCTACACCTTC.

The chain couples TRBV6-5 to TRBJ1-1; the match to TRBD1 covers 7 bases. Germline V CDR1 and CDR2: MNHEY, SVGAGI. V shed 5 bases and J 4 bases; nucleotides not matched to a gene: 10. This CDR3 comprises 15 residues. DNA for the CDR3: TGTGCCAGCAGTCAGAGACAGGGTTTAGCCACTGAAGCTTTCTTT. Translated: CASSQRQGLATEAFF.

The chain is built from TRBV5-1 and TRBJ2-2; D gene ambiguous. The germline V gene encodes CDR1 SGHRS and CDR2 YFSETQ. The CDR3 is made up of 15 amino acids. V was pared by 2 bases and J by 2 bases, with 10 bases between. The CDR3 coding sequence is TGCGCCAGCAGCTTCGAGACTCCCAACACCGGGGAGCTGTTTTTT. Protein: CASSFETPNTGELFF.

V usage is TRBV6-5 and J usage is TRBJ1-2; D gene uncertain. Trimming took off 7 bases at V and 6 bases at J, with 18 bases between the two ends. Germline V lookup: CDR1 MNHEY, CDR2 SVGAGI. This CDR3 is built from 14 residues. The CDR3 DNA reads as TGTGCCAGCACCCCTACCCCTCTGCGCGATGGCTACACCTTC. This translates into CASTPTPLRDGYTF.

This chain uses TRBV9 with TRBJ1-6; D ambiguous. V lost 4 bases and J lost 12, with 14 bases in between. CDR3 size: 13 residues. Germline CDR1 and CDR2: SGDLS and YYNGEE. The CDR3 is CASSLGLGKPLHF. The CDR3 nucleotides are TGTGCCAGCAGCCTCGGTCTCGGGAAACCCCTCCACTTT.

With respect to this clone: One junction end does not reproduce the germline sequence, and a read error may be involved. The chain combines TRBV5-1 with TRBJ1-5; the D is unclear. Looked up from germline, CDR1 is SGHRS and CDR2 is YFSETQ. The CDR3 has 15 amino acids. CDR3 in amino acids: CASSLGSGSHQPQHF. The CDR3 nucleotides are TGCGCCAGCAGCTTGGGGTCGGGTAGCCATCAGCCCCAGCATTTT.

V usage is TRBV6-1 and J usage is TRBJ1-4; 10 positions match TRBD1. The CDR3 has 15 residues. Trimming cost V 0 bases and J 8 bases; bases outside gene matches: 3. The germline CDR1 and CDR2 sequences are MNHNS and SASEGT. The CDR3 region has the DNA TGTGCCAGCAGTGAAGCCGAGACAGGGGGCGAAAAACTGTTTTTT. It translates to CASSEAETGGEKLFF.

Regarding this clone: A read error is likely, as this CDR3 ends without the conserved phenylalanine or tryptophan. The chain carries TRBV4-1 and TRBJ2-7; TRBD1 is a possible D gene (6 bases). In germline, CDR1 is MGHRA, CDR2 YSYEKL. The CDR3 has 14 residues. The V gene lost 3 bases and the J gene lost 0 bases, with 9 bases spanning the gap. The CDR3 sequence: CASSHTGSSYEQYS. The DNA for the CDR3 is TGCGCCAGCAGCCACACAGGGAGCTCCTACGAGCAGTACTCC.